This TCR beta chain is from a study of identical twins. This clonotype turned up a few times. Healthy Caucasians made up all donors. The germline V gene has CDR1 KGHSY and CDR2 FQNENV. The CDR3 spans 15 residues. V shed 1 base and J shed 4 bases, with 14 bases lying between them. Each CDR3 protein gets one entry after TCRdb re-called the 5' RACE reads with MiXCR. The sample has around 230,000 distinct CDR3 sequences; 6.5% are singletons. The same specimen was also included in a second study, on T cells expressing NK-cell markers. That study reports: CD3+CD56+NKG2C+, CD3+CD56+NKG2C- and CD3+CD56-NKG2C+ T cells, once sorted, supplied the TCR beta repertoires. Uncertainty persisted over the HCMV specificity of expanded NKG2C+ T cell clones.

This chain uses TRBV16 with TRBJ2-7; D perhaps matches TRBD1 (5 bases). The sequenced sample consisted of CD8+ T cells sorted from blood. The receptor's source is a young woman in good health. The CDR3 DNA is TGTGCCAGCAGCCAATTCAGAACAGGAAATTACGAGCAGTACTTC. It specifies CASSQFRTGNYEQYF. The complete variable domain, with remaining parts taken from reference TRBV16 and TRBJ2-7, reads GEEVAQTPKHLVRGEGQKAKLYCAPIKGHSYVFWYQQVLKNEFKFLISFQNENVFDETGMPKERFSAKCLPNSPCSLEIQATKLEDSAVYFCASSQFRTGNYEQYFGPGTRLTVT.